This TCR beta chain was sequenced for a study of T-cell memory formation after mild COVID-19. TCRdb reanalysed the 5' RACE reads using MiXCR and keeps one entry per CDR3 protein. The sample lists about 340,000 distinct CDR3 sequences; 15% to 20% were seen once. The source material was PBMCs or a T cell subset sorted from them (not recorded which). The sequence came from a man between 18 and 29 years old who had mild COVID-19 (a few samples of this study predate the infection). Cell type and time point are not known.

The CDR3 loop reads CASSTWTDSYEQYF. DNA of the CDR3: TGCGCCAGCAGCACTTGGACGGACTCCTACGAGCAGTACTTC. The J gene is TRBJ2-7, the V gene TRBV5-1; D ambiguous. Germline V lookup: CDR1 SGHRS, CDR2 YFSETQ. V was cut by 4 bases and J by 0 bases, with 11 bases left in between. The CDR3 length is 14 residues.